The clone carrying this TCR beta chain was picked up a small number of times. Its target is unknown. Each CDR3 protein gets one entry after TCRdb re-called the RT-PCR reads with MiXCR. The table includes roughly 700,000 distinct CDR3 sequences, approximately 14% detected once. The sample comes from a study of response to subunit inactivated influenza vaccine. V lost 6 bases, J lost 2 bases, and 8 bases stayed unmatched. Germline-derived CDR1 and CDR2 are DFQATT and SNEGSKA (reference sequence). The CDR3 contains 15 residues. Findings and limits, study-wide: The authors suggested that few new T cells are recruited per seasonal influenza vaccination.

The source of this sequence is a man aged 50 or older who received an inactivated influenza vaccine. This chain uses TRBV20-1 with TRBJ1-5; 9 nucleotides match TRBD1. The source material was PBMCs from blood, sampled 14 to 15 days before vaccination. The CDR3 reads CSARTGGAGNQPQHF. CDR3 sequence (DNA): TGCAGTGCCCGTACAGGGGGCGCCGGCAATCAGCCCCAGCATTTT.